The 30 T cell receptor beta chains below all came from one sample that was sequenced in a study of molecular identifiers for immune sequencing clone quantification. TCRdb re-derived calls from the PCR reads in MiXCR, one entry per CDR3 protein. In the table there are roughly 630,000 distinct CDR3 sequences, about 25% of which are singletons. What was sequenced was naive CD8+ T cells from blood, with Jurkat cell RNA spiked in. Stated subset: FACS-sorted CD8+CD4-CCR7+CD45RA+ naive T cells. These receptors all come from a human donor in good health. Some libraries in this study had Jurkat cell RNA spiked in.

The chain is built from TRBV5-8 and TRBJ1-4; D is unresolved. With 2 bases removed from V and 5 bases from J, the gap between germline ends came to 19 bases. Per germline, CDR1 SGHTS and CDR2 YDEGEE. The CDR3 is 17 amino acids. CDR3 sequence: CASSFSDGGQFNEKLFF. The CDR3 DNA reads TGTGCCAGCAGCTTTTCGGACGGAGGGCAGTTCAATGAAAAACTGTTTTTT.

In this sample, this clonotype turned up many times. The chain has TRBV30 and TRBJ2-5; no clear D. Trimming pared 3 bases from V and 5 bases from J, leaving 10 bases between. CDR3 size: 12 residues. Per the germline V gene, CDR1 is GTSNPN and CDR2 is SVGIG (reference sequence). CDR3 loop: CAWRGFLETQYF. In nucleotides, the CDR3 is TGTGCCTGGAGGGGCTTCCTGGAGACCCAGTACTTC.

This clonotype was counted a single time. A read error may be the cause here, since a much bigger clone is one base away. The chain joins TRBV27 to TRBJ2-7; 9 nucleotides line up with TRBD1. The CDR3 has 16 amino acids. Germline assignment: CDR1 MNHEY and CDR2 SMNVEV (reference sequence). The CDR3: CASSRTGVPRPYAQYF. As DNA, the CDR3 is TGTGCCAGCAGCCGGACAGGGGTCCCACGGCCCTACGCGCAGTACTTC.

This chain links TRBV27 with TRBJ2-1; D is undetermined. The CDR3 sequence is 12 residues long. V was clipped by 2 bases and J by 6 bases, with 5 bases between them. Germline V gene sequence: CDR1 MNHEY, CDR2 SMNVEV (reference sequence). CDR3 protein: CASSLRSNEQFF. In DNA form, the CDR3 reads TGTGCCAGCAGTTTACGGAGCAATGAGCAGTTCTTC.

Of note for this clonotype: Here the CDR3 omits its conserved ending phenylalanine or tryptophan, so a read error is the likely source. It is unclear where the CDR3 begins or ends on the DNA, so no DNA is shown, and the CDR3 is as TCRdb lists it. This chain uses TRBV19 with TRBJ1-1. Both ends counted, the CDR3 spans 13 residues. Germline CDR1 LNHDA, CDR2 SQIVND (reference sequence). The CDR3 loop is CASSISANTEAFL.

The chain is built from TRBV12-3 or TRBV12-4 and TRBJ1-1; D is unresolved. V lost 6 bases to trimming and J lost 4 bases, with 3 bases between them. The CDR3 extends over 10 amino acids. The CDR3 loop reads CASSSTEAFF. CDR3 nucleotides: TGTGCCAGCAGCAGCACTGAAGCTTTCTTT.

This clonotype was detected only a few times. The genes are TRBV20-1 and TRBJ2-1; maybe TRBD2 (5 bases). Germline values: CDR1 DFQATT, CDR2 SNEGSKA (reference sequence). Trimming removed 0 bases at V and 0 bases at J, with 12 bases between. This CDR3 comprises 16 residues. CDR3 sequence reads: CSARDIGGFSYNEQFF. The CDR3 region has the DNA TGCAGTGCTAGAGATATAGGCGGGTTCTCCTACAATGAGCAGTTCTTC.

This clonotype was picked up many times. CDR3 coding DNA: TGTGCCAGCAGTTTATGGGGAGGGGATAGCAATCAGCCCCAGCATTTT. This translates into CASSLWGGDSNQPQHF. The chain combines TRBV27 with TRBJ1-5; D may be TRBD1 (5 bases). V lost 1 base, J lost 0 bases, and 10 bases lay in between. Germline V gene lookup returns CDR1 MNHEY and CDR2 SMNVEV (reference sequence). The length of the CDR3 is 16 residues.

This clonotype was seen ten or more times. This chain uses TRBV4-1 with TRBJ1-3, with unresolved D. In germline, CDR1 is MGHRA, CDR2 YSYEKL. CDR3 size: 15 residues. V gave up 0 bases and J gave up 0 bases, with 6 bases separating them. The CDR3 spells CASSQDLSSGNTIYF. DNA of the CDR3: TGCGCCAGCAGCCAAGATCTGAGCTCTGGAAACACCATATATTTT.

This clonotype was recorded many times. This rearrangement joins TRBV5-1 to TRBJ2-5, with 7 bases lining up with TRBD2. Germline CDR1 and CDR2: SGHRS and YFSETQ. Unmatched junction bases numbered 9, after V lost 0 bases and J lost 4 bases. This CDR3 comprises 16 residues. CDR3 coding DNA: TGCGCCAGCAGCTTGGAATGGACGGGGGGAAGAGAGACCCAGTACTTC. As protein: CASSLEWTGGRETQYF.

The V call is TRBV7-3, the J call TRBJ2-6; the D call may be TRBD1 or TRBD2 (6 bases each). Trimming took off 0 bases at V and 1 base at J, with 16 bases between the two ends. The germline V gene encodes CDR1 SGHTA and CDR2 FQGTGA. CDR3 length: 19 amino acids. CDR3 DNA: TGTGCCAGCAGCTTAACGGGGGGCAGTCGATTATCTGGGGCCAACGTCCTGACTTTC. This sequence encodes CASSLTGGSRLSGANVLTF.

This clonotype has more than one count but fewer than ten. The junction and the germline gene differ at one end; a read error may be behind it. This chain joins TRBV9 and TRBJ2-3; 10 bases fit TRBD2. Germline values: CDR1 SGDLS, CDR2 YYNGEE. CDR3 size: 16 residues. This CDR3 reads CANSALTSGYTDTQYF. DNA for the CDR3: TGTGCCAACAGCGCCCTGACTAGCGGGTACACAGATACGCAGTATTTT.

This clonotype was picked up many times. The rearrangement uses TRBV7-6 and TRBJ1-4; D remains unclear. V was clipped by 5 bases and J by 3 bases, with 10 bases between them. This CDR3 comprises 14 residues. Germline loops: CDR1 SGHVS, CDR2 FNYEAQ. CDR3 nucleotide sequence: TGTGCCAGCAGCCCCGCTGGGTCTAATGAAAAACTGTTTTTT. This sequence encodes CASSPAGSNEKLFF. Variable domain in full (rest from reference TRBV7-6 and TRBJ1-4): GAGVSQSPRYKVTKRGQDVALRCDPISGHVSLYWYRQALGQGPEFLTYFNYEAQQDKSGLPNDRFSAERPEGSISTLTIQRTEQRDSAMYRCASSPAGSNEKLFFGSGTQLSVL.

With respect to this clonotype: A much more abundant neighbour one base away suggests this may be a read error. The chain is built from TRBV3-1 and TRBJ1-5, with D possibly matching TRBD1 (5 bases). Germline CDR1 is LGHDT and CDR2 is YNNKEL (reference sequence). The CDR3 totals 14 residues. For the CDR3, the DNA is TGTGCCAGCTGCCAAACAGGACGCAATCAGCCCCAGCATTTT. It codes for CASCQTGRNQPQHF.

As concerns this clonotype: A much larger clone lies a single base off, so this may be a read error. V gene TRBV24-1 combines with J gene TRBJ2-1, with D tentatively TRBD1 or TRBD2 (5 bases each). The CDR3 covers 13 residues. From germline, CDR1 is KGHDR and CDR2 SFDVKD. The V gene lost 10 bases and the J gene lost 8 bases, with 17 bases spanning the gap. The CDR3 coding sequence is TGTGCCACTGAGGGGACCGGGATAGATGAGCAGTTCTTC. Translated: CATEGTGIDEQFF.

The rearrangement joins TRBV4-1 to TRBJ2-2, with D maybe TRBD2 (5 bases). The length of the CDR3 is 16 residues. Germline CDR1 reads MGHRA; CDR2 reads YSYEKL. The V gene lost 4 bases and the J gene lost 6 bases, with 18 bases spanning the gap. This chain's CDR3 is CASSLPGIQASGELFF. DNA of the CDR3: TGCGCCAGCAGCCTACCCGGGATTCAAGCCTCCGGGGAGCTGTTTTTT.

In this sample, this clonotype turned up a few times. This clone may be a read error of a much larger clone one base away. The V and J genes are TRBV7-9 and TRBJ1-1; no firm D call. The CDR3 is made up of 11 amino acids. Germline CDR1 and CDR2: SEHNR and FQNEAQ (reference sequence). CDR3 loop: CAGSINTEAFF. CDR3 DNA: TGTGCCGGCAGCATAAACACTGAAGCTTTCTTT.

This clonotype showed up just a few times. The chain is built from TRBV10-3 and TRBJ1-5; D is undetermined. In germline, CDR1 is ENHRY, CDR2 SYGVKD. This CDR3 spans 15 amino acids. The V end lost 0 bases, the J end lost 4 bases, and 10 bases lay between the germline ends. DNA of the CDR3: TGTGCCATCAGTGAGTCGGAGGGAACAAATCAGCCCCAGCATTTT. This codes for CAISESEGTNQPQHF.

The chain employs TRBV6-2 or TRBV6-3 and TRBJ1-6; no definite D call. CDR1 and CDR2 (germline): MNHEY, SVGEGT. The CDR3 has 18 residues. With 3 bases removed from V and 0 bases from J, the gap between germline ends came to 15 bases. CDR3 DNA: TGTGCCAGCAGTTATCATGAAGACGGAAACTCCTATAATTCACCCCTCCACTTT. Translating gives CASSYHEDGNSYNSPLHF.

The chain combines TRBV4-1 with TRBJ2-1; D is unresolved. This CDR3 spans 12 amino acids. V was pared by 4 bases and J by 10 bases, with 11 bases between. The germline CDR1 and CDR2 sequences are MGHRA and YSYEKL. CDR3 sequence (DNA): TGCGCCAGCAGCCCGCTGACTTCGGAGCAGTTCTTC. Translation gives CASSPLTSEQFF.

The CDR3 bases are TGCGCCAGCAGCCAAGATCGGACTAGCGGGGCAGCCTACGAGCAGTACTTC. The encoded protein is CASSQDRTSGAAYEQYF. The chain joins TRBV4-3 to TRBJ2-7, with TRBD2 matching 12 bases. The CDR3 spans 17 residues. With V trimmed by 0 bases and J by 2 bases, 5 bases remained unmatched. CDR1 LGHNA and CDR2 YSLEER come from the germline V gene.

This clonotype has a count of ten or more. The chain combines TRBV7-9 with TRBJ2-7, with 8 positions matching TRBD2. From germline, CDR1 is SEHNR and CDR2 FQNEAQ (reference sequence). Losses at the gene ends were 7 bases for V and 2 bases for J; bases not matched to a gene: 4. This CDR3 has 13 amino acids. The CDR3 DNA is TGTGCCAGCATCATAGCGGGGACCTACGAGCAGTACTTC. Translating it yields CASIIAGTYEQYF.

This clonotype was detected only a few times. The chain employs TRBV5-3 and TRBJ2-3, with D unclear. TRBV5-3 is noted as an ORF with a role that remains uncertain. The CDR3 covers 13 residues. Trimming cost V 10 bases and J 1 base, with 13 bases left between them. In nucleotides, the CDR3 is TGTGCCGGCAGCTTAGAAGGCACAGATACGCAGTATTTT. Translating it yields CAGSLEGTDTQYF.

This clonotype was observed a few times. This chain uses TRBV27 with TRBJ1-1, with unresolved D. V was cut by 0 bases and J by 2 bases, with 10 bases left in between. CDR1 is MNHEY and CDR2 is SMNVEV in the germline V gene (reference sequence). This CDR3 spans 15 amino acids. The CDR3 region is CASSLSPATNTEAFF. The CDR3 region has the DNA TGTGCCAGCAGTTTATCGCCAGCTACCAACACTGAAGCTTTCTTT.

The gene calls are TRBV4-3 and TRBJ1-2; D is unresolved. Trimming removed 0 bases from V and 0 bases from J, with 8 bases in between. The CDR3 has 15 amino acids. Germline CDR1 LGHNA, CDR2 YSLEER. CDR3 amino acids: CASSQDRSTNYGYTF. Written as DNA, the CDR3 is TGCGCCAGCAGCCAAGACAGGAGCACTAACTATGGCTACACCTTC.

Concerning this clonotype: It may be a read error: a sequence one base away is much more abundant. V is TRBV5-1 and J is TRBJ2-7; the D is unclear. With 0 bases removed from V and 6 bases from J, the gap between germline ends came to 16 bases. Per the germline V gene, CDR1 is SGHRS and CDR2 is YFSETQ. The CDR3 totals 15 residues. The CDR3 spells CASSLEFGTSIEQYF. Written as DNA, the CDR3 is TGCGCCAGCAGCTTGGAATTCGGCACGTCCATCGAGCAGTACTTC. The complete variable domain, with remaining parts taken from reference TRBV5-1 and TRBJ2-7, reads KAGVTQTPRYLIKTRGQQVTLSCSPISGHRSVSWYQQTPGQGLQFLFEYFSETQRNKGNFPGRFSGRQFSNSRSEMNVSTLELGDSALYLCASSLEFGTSIEQYFGPGTRLTVT.

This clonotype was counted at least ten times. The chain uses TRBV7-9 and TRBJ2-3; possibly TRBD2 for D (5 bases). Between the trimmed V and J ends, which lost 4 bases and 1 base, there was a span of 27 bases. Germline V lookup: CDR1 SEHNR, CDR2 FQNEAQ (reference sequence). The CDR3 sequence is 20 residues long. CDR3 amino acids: CASSSFGGPINAGGTDTQYF. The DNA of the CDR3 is TGTGCCAGCAGCTCGTTCGGCGGGCCAATAAATGCAGGTGGCACAGATACGCAGTATTTT. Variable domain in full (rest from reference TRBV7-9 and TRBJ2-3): DTGVSQNPRHKITKRGQNVTFRCDPISEHNRLYWYRQTLGQGPEFLTYFQNEAQLEKSRLLSDRFSAERPKGSFSTLEIQRTEQGDSAMYLCASSSFGGPINAGGTDTQYFGPGTRLTVL.

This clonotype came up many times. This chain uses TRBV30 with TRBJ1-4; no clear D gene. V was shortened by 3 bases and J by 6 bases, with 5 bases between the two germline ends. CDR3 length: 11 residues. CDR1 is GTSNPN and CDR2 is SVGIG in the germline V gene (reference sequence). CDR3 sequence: CAWRADEKLFF. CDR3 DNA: TGTGCCTGGAGGGCAGATGAAAAACTGTTTTTT.

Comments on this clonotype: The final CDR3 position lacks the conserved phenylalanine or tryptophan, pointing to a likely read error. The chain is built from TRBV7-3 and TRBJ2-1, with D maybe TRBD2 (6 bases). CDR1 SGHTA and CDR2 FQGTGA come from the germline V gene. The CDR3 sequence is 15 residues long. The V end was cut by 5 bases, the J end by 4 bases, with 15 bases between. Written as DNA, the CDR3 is TGTGCCAGCAGCCTCAGCGGAGGGGAATACAATGAGCAGTTCTCC. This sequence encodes CASSLSGGEYNEQFS.

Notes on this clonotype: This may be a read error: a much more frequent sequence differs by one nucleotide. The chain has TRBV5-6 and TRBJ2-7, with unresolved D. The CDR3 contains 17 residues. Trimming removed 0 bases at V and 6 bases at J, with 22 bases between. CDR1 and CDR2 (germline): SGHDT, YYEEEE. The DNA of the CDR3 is TGTGCCAGCAGCTTGGGCGGTGGGTGTGAGGTGACGACCGAGCAGTACTTC. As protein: CASSLGGGCEVTTEQYF.